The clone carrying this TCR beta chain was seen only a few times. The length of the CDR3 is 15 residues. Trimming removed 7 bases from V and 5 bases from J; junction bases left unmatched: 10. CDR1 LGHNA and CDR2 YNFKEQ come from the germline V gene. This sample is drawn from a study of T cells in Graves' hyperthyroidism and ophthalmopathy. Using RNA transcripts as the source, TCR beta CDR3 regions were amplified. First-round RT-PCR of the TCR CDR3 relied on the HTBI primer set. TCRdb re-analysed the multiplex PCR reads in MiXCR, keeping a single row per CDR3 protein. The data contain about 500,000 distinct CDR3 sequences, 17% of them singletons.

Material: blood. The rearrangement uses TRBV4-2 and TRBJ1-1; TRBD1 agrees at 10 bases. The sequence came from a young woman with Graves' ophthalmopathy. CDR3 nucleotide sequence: TGTGCCAGCAAAATCCGGGACAGGGGAACAACTGAAGCTTTCTTT. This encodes CASKIRDRGTTEAFF.